This T cell receptor (beta chain) was recovered during a study of blood T cell repertoires in COVID-19. Study context: The cDNA or gDNA used as material had been derived from T cells, B-cell-depleted T cells, or PBMCs.

Trimming removed 1 base from V and 3 bases from J, with 13 bases in between. CDR1 and CDR2 (germline): SGHVS, FNYEAQ. This CDR3 comprises 16 residues. Per the original methods: The assay estimated nucleated cells by amplifying reference gene primers. Data came from immunoSEQ multiplex PCR; TCRdb stores just in-frame clones and leaves some out. That table furnishes V, J and clone size, whereas the DNA furnished D and trimming. The sample shows 300,000 or so clones, around 82% of them seen only once. The V call is TRBV7-6, the J call TRBJ1-5, with D possibly TRBD1 on 5 matching bases. Source material: peripheral blood. This TCR was recovered from a woman in her forties or fifties with acute or convalescent COVID-19. The CDR3 protein is CASSLGPWGYNQPQHF. The CDR3 bases are TGTGCCAGCAGCTTAGGACCCTGGGGCTACAATCAGCCCCAGCATTTT.